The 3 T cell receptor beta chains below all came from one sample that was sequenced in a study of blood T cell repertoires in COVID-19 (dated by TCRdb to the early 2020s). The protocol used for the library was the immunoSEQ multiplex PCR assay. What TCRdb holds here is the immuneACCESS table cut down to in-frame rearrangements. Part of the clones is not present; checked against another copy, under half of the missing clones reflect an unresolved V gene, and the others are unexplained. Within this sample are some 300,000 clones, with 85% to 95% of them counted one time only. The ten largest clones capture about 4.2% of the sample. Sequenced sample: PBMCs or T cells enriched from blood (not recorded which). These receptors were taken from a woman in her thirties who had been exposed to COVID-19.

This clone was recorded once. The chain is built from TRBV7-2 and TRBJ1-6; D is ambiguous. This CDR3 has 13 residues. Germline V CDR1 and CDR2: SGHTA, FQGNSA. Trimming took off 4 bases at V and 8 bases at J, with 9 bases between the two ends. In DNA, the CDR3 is TGTGCCAGCAGCTCTGGACTGTATTCACCCCTCCACTTT. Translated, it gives CASSSGLYSPLHF.

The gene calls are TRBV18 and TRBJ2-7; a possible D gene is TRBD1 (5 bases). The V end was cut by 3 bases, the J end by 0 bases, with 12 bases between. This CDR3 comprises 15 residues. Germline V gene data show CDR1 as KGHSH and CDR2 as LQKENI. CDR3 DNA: TGTGCCAGCTCACCGGCAGGGAAGAGCTCCTACGAGCAGTACTTC. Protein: CASSPAGKSSYEQYF. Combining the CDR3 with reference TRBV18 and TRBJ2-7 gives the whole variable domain NAGVMQNPRHLVRRRGQEARLRCSPMKGHSHVYWYRQLPEEGLKFMVYLQKENIIDESGMPKERFSAEFPKEGPSILRIQQVVRGDSAAYFCASSPAGKSSYEQYFGPGTRLTVT.

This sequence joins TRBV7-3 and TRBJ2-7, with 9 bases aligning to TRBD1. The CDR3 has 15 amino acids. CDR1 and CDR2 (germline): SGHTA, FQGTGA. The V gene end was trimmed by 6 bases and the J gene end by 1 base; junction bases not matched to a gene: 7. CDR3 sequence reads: CASSDPGTGSYEQYF. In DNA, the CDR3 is TGTGCCAGCAGTGACCCCGGGACAGGGTCCTACGAGCAGTACTTC.